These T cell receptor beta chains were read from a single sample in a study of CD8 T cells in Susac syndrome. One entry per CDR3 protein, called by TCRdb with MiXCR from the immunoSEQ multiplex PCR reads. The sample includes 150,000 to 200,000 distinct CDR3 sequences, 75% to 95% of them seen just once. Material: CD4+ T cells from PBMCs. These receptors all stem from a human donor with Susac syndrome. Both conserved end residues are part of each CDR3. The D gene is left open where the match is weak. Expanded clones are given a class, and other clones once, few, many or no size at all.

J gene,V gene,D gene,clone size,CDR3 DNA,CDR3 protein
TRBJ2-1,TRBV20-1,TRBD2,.,TGCAGTGCTAGTACCCCATTAGCGGGAGGAGGCAATGAGCAGTTCTTC,CSASTPLAGGGNEQFF
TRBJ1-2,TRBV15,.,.,TGTGCCACCAGCAGAGATGGGAACTATGGCTACACCTTC,CATSRDGNYGYTF
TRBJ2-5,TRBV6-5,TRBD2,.,TGTGCCAGCAGTTACTCTGGACTAGCGGGAGAGACCCAGTACTTC,CASSYSGLAGETQYF
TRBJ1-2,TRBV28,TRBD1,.,TGTGCCACCACCCGGACAGGCTCTAACTATGGCTACACCTTC,CATTRTGSNYGYTF
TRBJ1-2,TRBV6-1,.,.,TGTGCCAGCAGTTCGGACGGATCTAACTATGGCTACACCTTC,CASSSDGSNYGYTF
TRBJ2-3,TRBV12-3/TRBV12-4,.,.,TGTGCCAGCACCCTCACCGGGATTGGCACAGATACGCAGTATTTT,CASTLTGIGTDTQYF
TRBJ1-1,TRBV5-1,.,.,TGCGCCAGCAGCAACGGACAGAGGAACACTGAAGCTTTCTTT,CASSNGQRNTEAFF
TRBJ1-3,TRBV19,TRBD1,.,TGTGCCAGTCGACAGGGTGCATCTGGAAACACCATATATTTT,CASRQGASGNTIYF
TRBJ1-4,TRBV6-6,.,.,TGTGCCAGCAGTTTTTCCTCCGGGACAAATGAAAAACTGTTTTTT,CASSFSSGTNEKLFF
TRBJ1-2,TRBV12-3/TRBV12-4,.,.,TGTGCCAGCAGTTTCTTGAGGGACAATGGCTACACCTTC,CASSFLRDNGYTF
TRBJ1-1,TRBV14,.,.,TGTGCCAGCAGCCAAGGGTTTGGAGCTTTCTTT,CASSQGFGAFF
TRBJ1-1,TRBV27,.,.,TGTGCCAGCAGTTTATCCGGGTTTGCGAACACTGAAGCTTTCTTT,CASSLSGFANTEAFF
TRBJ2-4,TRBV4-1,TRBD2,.,TGCGCCAGCAGCCAAGACCCTAGCGGGAGGGCCCTTTCCAAAAACATTCAGTACTTC,CASSQDPSGRALSKNIQYF
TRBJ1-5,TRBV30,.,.,TGTGCCTGGAGTGCAACGGACAGCAATCAGCCCCAGCATTTT,CAWSATDSNQPQHF
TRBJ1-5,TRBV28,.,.,TGTGCCAGCAGACTGGAGAGCAATCAGCCCCAGCATTTT,CASRLESNQPQHF
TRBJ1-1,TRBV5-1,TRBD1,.,TGCGCCAGCAGCTCCGGGACAGGGAGTACTGAAGCTTTCTTT,CASSSGTGSTEAFF
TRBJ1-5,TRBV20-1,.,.,TGCAGTGCCCGAATAGGGGGGGTTAGGAGCAATCAGCCCCAGCATTTT,CSARIGGVRSNQPQHF
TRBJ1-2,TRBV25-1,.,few,TGTGCCAGCAGTCCGAGTAATAACTATGGCTACACCTTC,CASSPSNNYGYTF